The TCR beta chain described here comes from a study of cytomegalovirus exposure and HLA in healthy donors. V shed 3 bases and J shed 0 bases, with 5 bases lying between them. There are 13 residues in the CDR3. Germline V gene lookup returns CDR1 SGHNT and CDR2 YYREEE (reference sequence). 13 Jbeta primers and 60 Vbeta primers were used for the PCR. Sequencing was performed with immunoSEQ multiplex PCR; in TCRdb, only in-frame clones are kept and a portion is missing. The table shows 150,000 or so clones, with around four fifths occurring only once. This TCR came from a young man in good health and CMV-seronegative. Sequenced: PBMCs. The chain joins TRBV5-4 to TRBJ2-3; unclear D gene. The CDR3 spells CASSSLSTDTQYF. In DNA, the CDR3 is TGTGCCAGCAGCTCCCTTAGCACAGATACGCAGTATTTT.